This T cell receptor (beta chain) was sequenced in a study of blood T cell repertoires in COVID-19. Across the whole study: PBMCs, B-cell-depleted T cells, or T cells provided the cDNA or gDNA that made up the material.

V trimming: 2 bases; J trimming: 5 bases; junction bases outside the gene matches: 18. Germline assignment: CDR1 SGDLS and CDR2 YYNGEE. The CDR3 covers 19 residues. This table comes from immunoSEQ multiplex PCR, and its TCRdb copy is limited to in-frame clones, with some not included. This sample has around 200,000 clones, with roughly 81% found just once. The chain carries TRBV9 and TRBJ2-2; 7 nucleotides match TRBD2. The sequence derives from a woman aged 80 or over with acute or convalescent COVID-19. Sequencing input: peripheral blood. The CDR3 DNA follows: TGTGCCAGCAGCGTCAGTACCCCATCCAGCGGGAAGAGGACCGGGGAGCTGTTTTTT. It encodes CASSVSTPSSGKRTGELFF. Full variable domain (rest looked up from reference TRBV9 and TRBJ2-2): DSGVTQTPKHLITATGQRVTLRCSPRSGDLSVYWYQQSLDQGLQFLIQYYNGEERAKGNILERFSAQQFPDLHSELNLSSLELGDSALYFCASSVSTPSSGKRTGELFFGEGSRLTVL.